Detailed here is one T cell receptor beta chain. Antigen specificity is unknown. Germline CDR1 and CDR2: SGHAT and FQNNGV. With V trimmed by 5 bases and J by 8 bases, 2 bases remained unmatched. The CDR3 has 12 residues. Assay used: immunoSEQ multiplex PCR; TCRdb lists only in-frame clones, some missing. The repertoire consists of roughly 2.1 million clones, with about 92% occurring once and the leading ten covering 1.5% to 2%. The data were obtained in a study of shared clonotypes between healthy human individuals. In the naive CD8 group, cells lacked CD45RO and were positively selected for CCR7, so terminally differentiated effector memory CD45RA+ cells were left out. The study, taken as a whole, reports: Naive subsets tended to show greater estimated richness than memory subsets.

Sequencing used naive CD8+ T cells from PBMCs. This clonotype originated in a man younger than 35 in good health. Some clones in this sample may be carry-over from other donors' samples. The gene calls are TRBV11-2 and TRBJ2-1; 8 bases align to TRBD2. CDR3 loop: CASSRGGYEQFF. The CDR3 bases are TGTGCCAGCAGCCGGGGGGGCTATGAGCAGTTCTTC.